This T cell receptor beta chain was recorded in a study of response to subunit inactivated influenza vaccine. Findings and caveats of the study: It was suggested by the authors that few new T cells are recruited by each seasonal influenza vaccination.

TCRdb re-called the RT-PCR reads with MiXCR, one entry per CDR3 protein. The sample has roughly 460,000 distinct CDR3 sequences; roughly 9.8% are singletons. Trimming took 6 bases from V and 0 from J, leaving 15 bases between them. The CDR3 extends over 14 amino acids. The V gene's germline CDR1 is DFQATT and CDR2 SNEGSKA (reference sequence). Many counts were recorded for this clonotype. Its specificity is unknown. The clonotype comes from a man aged 50 to 60 who received an inactivated influenza vaccine. The rearrangement joins TRBV20-1 to TRBJ2-7; perhaps TRBD2 as D (6 bases). The sample here was PBMCs from blood, taken around seven weeks after vaccination. CDR3 bases: TGCAGTGCCAGCCTAGCGAGGAGCTCCTACGAGCAGTACTTC. Translated: CSASLARSSYEQYF.